What follows are 2 T cell receptor beta chains derived from one specimen sequenced in a study of cytomegalovirus exposure and HLA in healthy donors. PCR amplification relied on 60 Vbeta primers (plus 13 Jbeta primers). Some clones are missing from TCRdb's copy, which holds only in-frame ones; the method was immunoSEQ multiplex PCR. The sample lists 100,000 to 130,000 clones; about 74% were seen once. The sequenced material came from PBMCs. The receptors here all came from a woman in her thirties or forties in good health and CMV-seropositive.

The chain joins TRBV7-9 to TRBJ2-1; perhaps TRBD1 as D (6 bases). The V and J ends lost 5 bases and 4 bases respectively, with 12 bases between them. Germline V gene sequence: CDR1 SEHNR, CDR2 FQNEAQ (reference sequence). The CDR3 extends over 14 amino acids. This CDR3 is CASSPYGQYNEQFF. The CDR3 region has the DNA TGTGCCAGCAGCCCCTACGGACAGTACAATGAGCAGTTCTTC.

V usage is TRBV29-1 and J usage is TRBJ1-5, with 7 bases that match TRBD1. V dropped 6 bases and J dropped 5; count of bases not matched to a gene: 7. Germline V gives CDR1 SQVTM, CDR2 ANQGSEA. This CDR3 contains 13 residues. The CDR3, as DNA: TGCAGCGTAGGCAGGGGGAATGATCAGCCCCAGCATTTT. It yields the protein CSVGRGNDQPQHF.